This T cell receptor beta chain was obtained from a study of blood T cell repertoires in COVID-19. Sequenced by immunoSEQ multiplex PCR; TCRdb stores in-frame clones only, minus some. This table has about 220,000 clones, 65% to 90% appearing once. Germline V gene data show CDR1 as LNHDA and CDR2 as SQIVND (reference sequence). V gave up 2 bases and J gave up 8 bases; unmatched junction bases: 10. The CDR3 has 17 amino acids. The receptor was derived from a man aged 45-65 years with active or convalescent COVID-19. The chain employs TRBV19 and TRBJ1-6; 9 nucleotides line up with TRBD1. The sequenced sample was peripheral blood. CDR3 region: CASSISFRDRVDSPLHF. Here the CDR3 DNA reads TGTGCCAGTAGTATATCTTTCCGGGACAGGGTCGATTCACCCCTCCACTTT.